These 12 T cell receptor beta chains originate from one sample sequenced in a study of blood T cell repertoires in COVID-19. This table comes from immunoSEQ multiplex PCR, and its TCRdb copy is limited to in-frame clones, with some not included. The profile shows under 300,000 clones, more than 75% of them singletons. Sequenced sample: peripheral blood. These receptor sequences come from a woman aged 40 to 55 who had recovered from COVID-19.

This clone turned up a few times. The chain links TRBV19 to TRBJ1-1; 8 nucleotides match TRBD1. J was trimmed by 11 bases and V by 5 bases; bases with no gene match: 13. Germline V lookup: CDR1 LNHDA, CDR2 SQIVND (reference sequence). The CDR3 contains 14 residues. The CDR3 loop is CASSLVRQGAFAFF. The DNA for the CDR3 is TGTGCCAGTAGTCTAGTGCGTCAGGGGGCATTTGCTTTCTTT.

V and J are TRBV19 and TRBJ1-5; tentative D call: TRBD1 (6 bases). The germline V gene encodes CDR1 LNHDA and CDR2 SQIVND (reference sequence). V lost 7 bases, J lost 5 bases, and 15 bases lay in between. The CDR3 is 14 residues long. The DNA for the CDR3 is TGTGCCAGTACCCCCAGGGGCGGATATCAGCCCCAGCATTTT. Protein: CASTPRGGYQPQHF.

V is TRBV15 and J is TRBJ2-3; 8 bases fit TRBD1. This CDR3 is 18 amino acids long. Germline V gives CDR1 LNHNV, CDR2 YYDKDF (reference sequence). Trimming at V came to 0 bases and at J to 2 bases, leaving 10 bases not matched to a gene. The CDR3 protein is CATSRDSARGRFTDTQYF. Here the CDR3 DNA reads TGTGCCACCAGCAGAGATAGTGCCAGGGGGCGCTTCACAGATACGCAGTATTTT.

The chain carries TRBV2 and TRBJ2-7, with TRBD1 as a possible D gene (6 bases). The CDR3 has 13 amino acids. Trimming left V 10 bases short and J 0 bases short, with 13 bases between. Germline CDR1 reads SNHLY; CDR2 reads FYNNEI. CDR3 amino acids: CAILRDTSYEQYV. The CDR3 nucleotides are TGTGCCATCCTCCGGGACACCTCCTACGAGCAGTACGTC.

The CDR3 sequence is CASSRNEKLFF. As DNA, the CDR3 is TGTGCCAGCAGCCGGAATGAAAAACTGTTTTTT. V and J are TRBV12-3 or TRBV12-4 and TRBJ1-4; D call uncertain. The V and J ends lost 6 bases and 5 bases respectively, with 4 bases between them. This CDR3 is built from 11 residues.

The chain recombines TRBV2 with TRBJ1-6, with a weak D call TRBD1 (6 bases). V was shortened by 8 bases and J by 0 bases, with 11 bases between the two germline ends. Germline assignment: CDR1 SNHLY and CDR2 FYNNEI. This CDR3 has 15 residues. The CDR3 spells CASRDTSSYNSPLHF. The CDR3 DNA follows: TGTGCCAGCCGGGACACAAGCTCCTATAATTCACCCCTCCACTTT.

The rearrangement joins TRBV19 to TRBJ1-5; the match to TRBD1 covers 8 bases. Germline loops: CDR1 LNHDA, CDR2 SQIVND (reference sequence). This CDR3 is built from 16 residues. V lost 6 bases, J lost 3 bases, and 10 bases stayed unmatched. CDR3 bases: TGTGCCAGTAGCCATAGGGGGACAGGAGTCAATCAGCCCCAGCATTTT. Protein product: CASSHRGTGVNQPQHF.

The chain has TRBV6-5 and TRBJ2-1; 10 positions agree with TRBD2. The CDR3 length is 16 residues. The germline V gene encodes CDR1 MNHEY and CDR2 SVGAGI. Losses at the gene ends were 2 bases for V and 7 bases for J; bases not matched to a gene: 8. In DNA, the CDR3 is TGTGCCAGCAGTTACGGAGCGGGAGGGGGGAGGAATGAGCAGTTCTTC. Encoded protein: CASSYGAGGGRNEQFF.

The rearrangement links TRBV4-1 to TRBJ1-3, with 7 positions matching TRBD1. Looked up from germline, CDR1 is MGHRA and CDR2 is YSYEKL. Trimming at V came to 1 base and at J to 3 bases, leaving 3 bases not matched to a gene. The CDR3 has 15 residues. CDR3 in DNA: TGCGCCAGCAGCCAAGGACAGGGTTATGGAAACACCATATATTTT. Translated: CASSQGQGYGNTIYF.

Only a few counts were recorded for this clone. This rearrangement joins TRBV11-1 to TRBJ1-1, with 7 bases matching TRBD1. This CDR3 region has 14 residues. Looked up from germline, CDR1 is SGHAT and CDR2 is FQDESV (reference sequence). Losses at the gene ends were 5 bases for V and 5 bases for J; bases not matched to a gene: 8. This CDR3 is CASSPDRVGTEAFF. In DNA, the CDR3 is TGTGCCAGCAGCCCCGACAGGGTTGGGACTGAAGCTTTCTTT.

The V gene is TRBV4-1, the J gene TRBJ1-5, with no clear D. Germline V gene lookup returns CDR1 MGHRA and CDR2 YSYEKL. The CDR3 loop spans 14 amino acids. Trimming removed 0 bases at V and 0 bases at J, with 3 bases between. The CDR3 spells CASSQEYSNQPQHF. The CDR3 DNA is TGCGCCAGCAGCCAAGAATATAGCAATCAGCCCCAGCATTTT.

This sequence joins TRBV7-9 and TRBJ2-3; possibly TRBD1 for D (5 bases). This CDR3 is 15 amino acids long. Germline CDR1 is SEHNR and CDR2 is FQNEAQ (reference sequence). The ends were cut back, 3 bases at V and 6 bases at J, with 16 bases in the middle. The CDR3 bases are TGTGCCAGCAGCTTGGGTGGCAGCCCAGGGGATACGCAGTATTTT. It translates to CASSLGGSPGDTQYF.